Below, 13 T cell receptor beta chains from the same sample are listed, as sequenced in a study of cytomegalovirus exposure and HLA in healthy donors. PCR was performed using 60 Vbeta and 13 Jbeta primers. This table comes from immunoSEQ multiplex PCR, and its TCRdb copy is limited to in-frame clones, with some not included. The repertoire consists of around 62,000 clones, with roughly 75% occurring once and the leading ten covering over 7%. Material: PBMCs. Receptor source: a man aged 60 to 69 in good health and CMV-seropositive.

This CDR3 is CASSLGGQGYHEQYF. For the CDR3, the DNA is TGTGCCAGCAGCTTAGGGGGACAGGGGTACCACGAGCAGTACTTC. The V call is TRBV11-3, the J call TRBJ2-7; 10 positions agree with TRBD1. Germline V gene data show CDR1 as SGHNT and CDR2 as YENEEA. The CDR3 has 15 amino acids. The trim removed 1 base at V and 5 bases at J, leaving 5 bases unmatched.

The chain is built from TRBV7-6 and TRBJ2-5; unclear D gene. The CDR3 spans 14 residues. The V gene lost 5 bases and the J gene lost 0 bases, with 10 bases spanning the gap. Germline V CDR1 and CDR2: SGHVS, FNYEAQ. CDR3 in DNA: TGTGCCAGCAGCACTTACAGAGACCAAGAGACCCAGTACTTC. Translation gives CASSTYRDQETQYF.

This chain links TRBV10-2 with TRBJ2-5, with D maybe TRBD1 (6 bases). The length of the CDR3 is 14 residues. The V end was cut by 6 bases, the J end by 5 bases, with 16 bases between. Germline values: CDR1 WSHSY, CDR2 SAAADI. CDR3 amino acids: CASRIQGSTETQYF. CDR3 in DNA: TGCGCCAGCAGGATACAGGGCTCCACGGAGACCCAGTACTTC.

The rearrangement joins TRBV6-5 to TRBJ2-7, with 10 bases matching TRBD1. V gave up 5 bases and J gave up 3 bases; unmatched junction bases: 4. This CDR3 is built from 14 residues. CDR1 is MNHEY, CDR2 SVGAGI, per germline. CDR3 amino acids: CASSAWDRGYEQYF. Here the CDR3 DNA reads TGTGCCAGCAGTGCGTGGGACAGGGGCTACGAGCAGTACTTC.

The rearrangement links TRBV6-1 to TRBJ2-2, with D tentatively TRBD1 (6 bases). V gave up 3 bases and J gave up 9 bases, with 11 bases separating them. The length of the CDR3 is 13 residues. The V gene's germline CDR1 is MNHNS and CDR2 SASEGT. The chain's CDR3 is CASSEPGARELFF. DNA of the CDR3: TGTGCCAGCAGTGAGCCAGGGGCAAGGGAGCTGTTTTTT.

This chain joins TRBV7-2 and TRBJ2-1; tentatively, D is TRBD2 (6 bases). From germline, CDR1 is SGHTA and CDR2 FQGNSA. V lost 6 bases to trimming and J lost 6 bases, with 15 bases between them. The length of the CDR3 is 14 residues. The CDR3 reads CASRRWGGVNEQFF. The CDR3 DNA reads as TGTGCCAGCAGGAGGTGGGGCGGGGTCAATGAGCAGTTCTTC.

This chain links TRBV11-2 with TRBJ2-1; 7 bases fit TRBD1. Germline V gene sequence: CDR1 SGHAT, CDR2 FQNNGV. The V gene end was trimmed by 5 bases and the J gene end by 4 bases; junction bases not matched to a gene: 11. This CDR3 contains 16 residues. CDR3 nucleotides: TGTGCCAGCAGCACCCGACAGGGCGGGTTATACAATGAGCAGTTCTTC. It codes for CASSTRQGGLYNEQFF.

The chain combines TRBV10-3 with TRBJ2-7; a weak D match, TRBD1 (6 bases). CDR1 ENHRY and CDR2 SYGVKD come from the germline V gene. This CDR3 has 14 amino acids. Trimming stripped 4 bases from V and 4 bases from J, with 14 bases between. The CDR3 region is CAISGGRGGYEQYF. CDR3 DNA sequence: TGTGCCATCAGTGGGGGCAGGGGTGGATACGAGCAGTACTTC.

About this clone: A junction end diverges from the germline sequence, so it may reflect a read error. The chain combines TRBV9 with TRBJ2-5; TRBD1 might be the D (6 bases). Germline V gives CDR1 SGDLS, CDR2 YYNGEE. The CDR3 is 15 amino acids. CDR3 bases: TGTACCAGCAGCTCAGGGGCCCGACGGCAAGAGACCCAGTACTTC. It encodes CTSSSGARRQETQYF.

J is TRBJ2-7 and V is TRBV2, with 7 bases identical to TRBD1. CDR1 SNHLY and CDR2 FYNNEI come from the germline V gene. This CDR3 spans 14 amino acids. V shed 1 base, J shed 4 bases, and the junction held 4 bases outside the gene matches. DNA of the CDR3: TGTGCCAGCAGTGAAGGCAGGGGGACATACGAGCAGTACTTC. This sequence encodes CASSEGRGTYEQYF.

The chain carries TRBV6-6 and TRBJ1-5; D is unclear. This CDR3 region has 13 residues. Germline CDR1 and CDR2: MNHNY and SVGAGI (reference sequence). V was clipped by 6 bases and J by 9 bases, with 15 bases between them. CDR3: CASRDGGGGPQHF. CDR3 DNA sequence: TGTGCCAGCAGGGACGGAGGCGGAGGGCCCCAGCATTTT.

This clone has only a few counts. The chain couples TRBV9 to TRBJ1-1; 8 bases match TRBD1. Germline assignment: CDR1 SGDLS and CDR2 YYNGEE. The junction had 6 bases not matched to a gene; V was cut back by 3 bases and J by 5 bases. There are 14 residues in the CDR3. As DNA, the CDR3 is TGTGCCAGCAGCGCGGACAGGGTGAGGACTGAAGCTTTCTTT. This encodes CASSADRVRTEAFF.

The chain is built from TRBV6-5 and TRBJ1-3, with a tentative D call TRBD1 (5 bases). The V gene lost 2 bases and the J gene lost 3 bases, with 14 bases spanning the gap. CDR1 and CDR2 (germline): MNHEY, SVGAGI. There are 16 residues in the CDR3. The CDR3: CASSYPYDSCGNTIYF. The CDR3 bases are TGTGCCAGCAGTTACCCCTATGACAGCTGTGGAAACACCATATATTTT.